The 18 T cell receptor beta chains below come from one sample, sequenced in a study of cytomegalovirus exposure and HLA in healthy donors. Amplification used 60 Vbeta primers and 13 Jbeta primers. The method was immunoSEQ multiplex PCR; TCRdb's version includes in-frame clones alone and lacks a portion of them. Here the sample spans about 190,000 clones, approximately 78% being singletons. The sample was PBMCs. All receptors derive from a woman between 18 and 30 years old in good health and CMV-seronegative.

CDR3 in DNA: TGTGCCAGCAGCAGAGACTTCCAGGGCTTGGGCTCATACGAGCAGTACTTC. Translated: CASSRDFQGLGSYEQYF. This chain uses TRBV5-6 with TRBJ2-7; possible D gene TRBD1, 5 bases. The CDR3 spans 17 residues. CDR1 is SGHDT and CDR2 is YYEEEE in the germline V gene. V was shortened by 4 bases and J by 4 bases, with 24 bases between the two germline ends.

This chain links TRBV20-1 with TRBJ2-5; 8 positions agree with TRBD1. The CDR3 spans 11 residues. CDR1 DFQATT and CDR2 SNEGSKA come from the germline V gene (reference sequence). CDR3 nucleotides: TGCAGCGCGGTCCAGGGGGCGACCCAGTACTTC. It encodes CSAVQGATQYF.

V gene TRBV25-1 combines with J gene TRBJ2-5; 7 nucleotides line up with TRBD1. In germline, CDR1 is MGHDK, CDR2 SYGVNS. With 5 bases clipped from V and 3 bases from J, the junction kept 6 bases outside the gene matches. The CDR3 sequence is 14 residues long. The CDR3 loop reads CASSLQGTEETQYF. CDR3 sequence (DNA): TGTGCCAGCAGTCTACAGGGGACAGAAGAGACCCAGTACTTC.

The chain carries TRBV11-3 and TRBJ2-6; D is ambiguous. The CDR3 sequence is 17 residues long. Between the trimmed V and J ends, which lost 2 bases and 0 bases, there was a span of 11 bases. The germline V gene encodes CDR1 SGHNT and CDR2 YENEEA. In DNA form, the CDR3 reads TGTGCCAGCAGCTTAATTAGTCCGGGCTCTGGGGCCAACGTCCTGACTTTC. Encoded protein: CASSLISPGSGANVLTF.

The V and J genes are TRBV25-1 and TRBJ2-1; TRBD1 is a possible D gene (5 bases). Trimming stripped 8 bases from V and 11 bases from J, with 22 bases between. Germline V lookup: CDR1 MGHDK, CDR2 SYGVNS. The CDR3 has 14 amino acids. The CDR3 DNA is TGTGCCAGCTCCGAAGGGGCAGGGCTGAATCAGCAGTTCTTC. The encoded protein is CASSEGAGLNQQFF.

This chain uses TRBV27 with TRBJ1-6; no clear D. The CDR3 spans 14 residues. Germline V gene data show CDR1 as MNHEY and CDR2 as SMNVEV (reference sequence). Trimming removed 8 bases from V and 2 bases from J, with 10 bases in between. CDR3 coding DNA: TGTGCCAGCGGCGCGGATACCTATAATTCACCCCTCCACTTT. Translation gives CASGADTYNSPLHF.

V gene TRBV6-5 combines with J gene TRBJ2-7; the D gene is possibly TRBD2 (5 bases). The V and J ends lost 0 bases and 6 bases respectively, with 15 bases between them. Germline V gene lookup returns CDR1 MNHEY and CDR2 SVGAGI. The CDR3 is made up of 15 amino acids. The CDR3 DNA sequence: TGTGCCAGCAGTTACTCGCGGTTCGGGGATGGCGAGCAGTACTTC. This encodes CASSYSRFGDGEQYF.

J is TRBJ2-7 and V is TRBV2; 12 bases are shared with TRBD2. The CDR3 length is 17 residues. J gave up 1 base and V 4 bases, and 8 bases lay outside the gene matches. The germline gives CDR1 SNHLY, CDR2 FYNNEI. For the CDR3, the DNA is TGTGCCAGCAGTGGGGAGACTAGCGGGAGTGCGTCCTACGAGCAGTACTTC. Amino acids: CASSGETSGSASYEQYF.

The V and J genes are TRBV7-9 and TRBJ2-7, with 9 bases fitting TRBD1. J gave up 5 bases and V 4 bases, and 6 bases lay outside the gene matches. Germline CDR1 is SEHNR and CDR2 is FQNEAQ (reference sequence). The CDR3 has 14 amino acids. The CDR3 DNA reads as TGTGCCAGCAGCTCTCACAGGGGGCGCGACGAGCAGTACTTC. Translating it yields CASSSHRGRDEQYF. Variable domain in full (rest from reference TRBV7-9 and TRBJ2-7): DTGVSQNPRHKITKRGQNVTFRCDPISEHNRLYWYRQTLGQGPEFLTYFQNEAQLEKSRLLSDRFSAERPKGSFSTLEIQRTEQGDSAMYLCASSSHRGRDEQYFGPGTRLTVT.

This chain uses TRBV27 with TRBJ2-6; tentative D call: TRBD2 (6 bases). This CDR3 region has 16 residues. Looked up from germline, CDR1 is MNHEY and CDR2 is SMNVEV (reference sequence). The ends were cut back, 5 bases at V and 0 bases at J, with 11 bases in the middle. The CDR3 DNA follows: TGTGCCAGCAGTGGCCCGGGGGTCTCTGGGGCCAACGTCCTGACTTTC. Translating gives CASSGPGVSGANVLTF.

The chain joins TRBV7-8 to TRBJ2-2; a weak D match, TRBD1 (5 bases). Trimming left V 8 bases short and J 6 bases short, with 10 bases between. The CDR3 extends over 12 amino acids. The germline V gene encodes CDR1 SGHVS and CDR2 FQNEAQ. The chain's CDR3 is CASRPGPGELFF. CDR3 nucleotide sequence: TGTGCCAGCCGCCCAGGGCCCGGGGAGCTGTTTTTT.

CDR3: CAISERTGDYNEQFF. As DNA, the CDR3 is TGTGCCATCAGTGAGAGGACAGGGGACTACAATGAGCAGTTCTTC. V usage is TRBV10-3 and J usage is TRBJ2-1; 9 nucleotides align to TRBD1. Germline V gives CDR1 ENHRY, CDR2 SYGVKD. CDR3 size: 15 residues. The ends lost 2 bases at V and 3 bases at J; junction bases unmatched: 2.

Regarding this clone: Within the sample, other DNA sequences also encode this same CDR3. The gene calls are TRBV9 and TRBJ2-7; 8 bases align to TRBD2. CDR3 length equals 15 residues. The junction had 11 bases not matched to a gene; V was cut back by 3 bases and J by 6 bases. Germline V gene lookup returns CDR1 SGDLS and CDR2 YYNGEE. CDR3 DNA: TGTGCCAGCAGCGCAACCAGCGGGAGATCGGCCGAGCAGTACTTC. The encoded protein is CASSATSGRSAEQYF.

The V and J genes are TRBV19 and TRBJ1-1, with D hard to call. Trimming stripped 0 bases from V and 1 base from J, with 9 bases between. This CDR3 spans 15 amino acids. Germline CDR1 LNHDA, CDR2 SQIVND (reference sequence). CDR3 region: CASSIEAAPNTEAFF. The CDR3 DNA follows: TGTGCCAGTAGTATAGAGGCGGCACCGAACACTGAAGCTTTCTTT.

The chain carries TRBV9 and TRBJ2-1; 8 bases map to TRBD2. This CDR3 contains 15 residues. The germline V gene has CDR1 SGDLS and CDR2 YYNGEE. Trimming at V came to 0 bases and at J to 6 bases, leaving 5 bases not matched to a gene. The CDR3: CASSVDPGLANEQFF. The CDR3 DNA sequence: TGTGCCAGCAGCGTAGACCCTGGACTAGCCAATGAGCAGTTCTTC.

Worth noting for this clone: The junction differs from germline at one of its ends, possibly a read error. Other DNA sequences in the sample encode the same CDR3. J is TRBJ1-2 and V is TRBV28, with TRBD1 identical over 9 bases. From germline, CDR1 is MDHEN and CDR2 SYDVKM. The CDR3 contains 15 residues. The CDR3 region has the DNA TGTGCCAGCAGTTTTGGGGACAGGGCTGTCTATGGATACACCTTC. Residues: CASSFGDRAVYGYTF.

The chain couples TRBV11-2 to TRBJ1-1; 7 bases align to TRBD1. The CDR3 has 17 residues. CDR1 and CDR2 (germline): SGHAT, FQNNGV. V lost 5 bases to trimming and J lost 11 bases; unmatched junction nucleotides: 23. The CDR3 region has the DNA TGTGCCAGCAGCCAAGATAAAGGGGGCCTTGGGGGGCTGGCCGCTTTCTTT. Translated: CASSQDKGGLGGLAAFF. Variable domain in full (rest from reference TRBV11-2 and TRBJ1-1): EAGVAQSPRYKIIEKRQSVAFWCNPISGHATLYWYQQILGQGPKLLIQFQNNGVVDDSQLPKDRFSAERLKGVDSTLKIQPAKLEDSAVYLCASSQDKGGLGGLAAFFGQGTRLTVV.

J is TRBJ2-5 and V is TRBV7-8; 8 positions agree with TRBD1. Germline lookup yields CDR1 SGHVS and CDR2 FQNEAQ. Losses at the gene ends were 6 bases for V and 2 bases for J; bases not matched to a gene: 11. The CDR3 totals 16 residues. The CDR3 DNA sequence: TGTGCCAGCAGTCCGGGTACAGGGGGATGGCAAGAGACCCAGTACTTC. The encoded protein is CASSPGTGGWQETQYF. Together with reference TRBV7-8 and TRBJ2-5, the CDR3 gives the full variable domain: GAGVSQSPRYKVAKRGQDVALRCDPISGHVSLFWYQQALGQGPEFLTYFQNEAQLDKSGLPSDRFFAERPEGSVSTLKIQRTQQEDSAVYLCASSPGTGGWQETQYFGPGTRLLVL.